The 12 T cell receptor beta chains below come from one sample, sequenced in a study of T-cell reconstitution after alpha-beta-depleted transplantation in children. TCRbeta library preparation incorporated unique molecular identifiers. TCRdb reprocessed the PCR reads via MiXCR and lists one record per CDR3 protein. The sample has a few hundred thousand distinct CDR3 sequences, 10% seen once. This sample comprised PBMCs from the stem cell graft donor, obtained from the stem cell graft. These receptors originate from a human donor who donated a stem cell graft to a child with acute lymphoblastic leukemia.

J is TRBJ2-5 and V is TRBV27; 11 bases match TRBD2. Germline CDR1 MNHEY, CDR2 SMNVEV (reference sequence). The CDR3 loop spans 15 amino acids. The V gene end was trimmed by 5 bases and the J gene end by 3 bases; junction bases not matched to a gene: 5. The CDR3 DNA sequence: TGTGCCAGCAGTGGTGTAGCGGGAGGGGAAGAGACCCAGTACTTC. Encoded protein: CASSGVAGGEETQYF.

The V and J genes are TRBV7-2 and TRBJ2-5; 10 bases are shared with TRBD1. J was trimmed by 5 bases and V by 6 bases; bases with no gene match: 9. Germline CDR1 and CDR2: SGHTA and FQGNSA. This CDR3 has 15 amino acids. The CDR3 sequence is CASRQMTGGGETQYF. The CDR3, as DNA: TGTGCCAGCAGACAGATGACAGGGGGCGGTGAGACCCAGTACTTC.

Remarks on this clonotype: The CDR3 ends on some other residue instead of the conserved phenylalanine or tryptophan, so this is likely a read error. The DNA is omitted, as the CDR3 cannot be located on it reliably, and the CDR3 follows TCRdb's listing. The chain employs TRBV7-2 and TRBJ2-7; the tabulated D call, TRBD1, remains unverified against the DNA. The CDR3 is 13 residues long, counting both termini. The germline V gene encodes CDR1 SGHTA and CDR2 FQGNSA. The CDR3 is CASSLAPQGTLAL.

This clonotype showed up just a few times. This chain joins TRBV5-1 and TRBJ1-4; TRBD1 is a possible D gene (6 bases). The CDR3 has 16 residues. CDR1 is SGHRS, CDR2 YFSETQ, per germline. The V end lost 0 bases, the J end lost 1 base, and 10 bases lay between the germline ends. The CDR3 DNA follows: TGCGCCAGCAGCTTGGTGGGGGGCGAAACTAATGAAAAACTGTTTTTT. As protein: CASSLVGGETNEKLFF.

The gene calls are TRBV20-1 and TRBJ2-2; D may be TRBD2 (6 bases). The germline CDR1 and CDR2 sequences are DFQATT and SNEGSKA (reference sequence). Trimming stripped 2 bases from V and 2 bases from J, with 15 bases between. This CDR3 comprises 16 residues. Here the CDR3 reads CSARYRRDFNTGELFF. The DNA for the CDR3 is TGCAGTGCTAGATACCGTAGGGACTTCAACACCGGGGAGCTGTTTTTT.

A few counts support this clonotype. V usage is TRBV29-1 and J usage is TRBJ2-1; D unclear. The germline V and J ends were trimmed by 4 bases and 4 bases, with 8 bases remaining between them. Germline-derived CDR1 and CDR2 are SQVTM and ANQGSEA. The CDR3 has 12 amino acids. For the CDR3, the DNA is TGCAGCGTTGCATCTCAATACAATGAGCAGTTCTTC. Translation gives CSVASQYNEQFF.

The J gene is TRBJ2-1, the V gene TRBV7-9; no reliable D call. Germline CDR1 reads SEHNR; CDR2 reads FQNEAQ (reference sequence). The CDR3 is 11 amino acids. V was clipped by 9 bases and J by 8 bases, with 11 bases between them. In DNA form, the CDR3 reads TGTGCCAGTATGGGCGTCCATGAGCAGTTCTTC. Protein sequence: CASMGVHEQFF.

This rearrangement joins TRBV6-5 to TRBJ2-3, with TRBD2 identical over 8 bases. Germline CDR1 is MNHEY and CDR2 is SVGAGI. V was clipped by 0 bases and J by 2 bases; unmatched bases: 4. CDR3 length: 16 amino acids. The CDR3: CASSYSGGRSTDTQYF. In nucleotides, the CDR3 is TGTGCCAGCAGTTACTCGGGCGGGAGGTCCACAGATACGCAGTATTTT.

The J gene is TRBJ2-1, the V gene TRBV28; 10 nucleotides match TRBD1. This CDR3 contains 17 residues. CDR1 and CDR2 (germline): MDHEN, SYDVKM. J gave up 3 bases and V 5 bases, and 10 bases lay outside the gene matches. This CDR3 reads CASSTTWDRGNYNEQFF. Here the CDR3 DNA reads TGTGCCAGCAGTACCACTTGGGACAGGGGAAACTACAATGAGCAGTTCTTC. Drawing the rest from reference TRBV28 and TRBJ2-1, the complete variable domain is DVKVTQSSRYLVKRTGEKVFLECVQDMDHENMFWYRQDPGLGLRLIYFSYDVKMKEKGDIPEGYSVSREKKERFSLILESASTNQTSMYLCASSTTWDRGNYNEQFFGPGTRLTVL.

This clonotype has at least ten counts. The chain joins TRBV4-1 to TRBJ2-1; TRBD1 is a possible D gene (6 bases). V lost 0 bases to trimming and J lost 3 bases, with 9 bases between them. This CDR3 region has 15 residues. The germline CDR1 and CDR2 sequences are MGHRA and YSYEKL. CDR3 sequence: CASSQEQGYYNEQFF. The CDR3 DNA reads TGCGCCAGCAGCCAAGAACAGGGCTACTACAATGAGCAGTTCTTC.

The sample holds many counts of this clonotype. In nucleotides, the CDR3 is TGTGCCCCCGCACGGTCAGGGAGTTCTGAGCAGTTCTTC. This codes for CAPARSGSSEQFF. The J gene is TRBJ2-1, the V gene TRBV7-9; TRBD1 or TRBD2 may be the D gene (5 bases each). Germline V CDR1 and CDR2: SEHNR, FQNEAQ (reference sequence). V was pared by 11 bases and J by 9 bases, with 20 bases between. The CDR3 spans 13 residues.

At least ten counts were recorded for this clonotype. This chain connects TRBV5-1 to TRBJ2-5, with 13 bases that match TRBD2. The CDR3 loop spans 16 amino acids. After removal of 0 bases from V and 5 bases from J, the junction contained 4 bases not matched to a gene. The V gene's germline CDR1 is SGHRS and CDR2 YFSETQ. Written as DNA, the CDR3 is TGCGCCAGCAGCTTGGGGGGACTAGCGGGACTCGAGACCCAGTACTTC. Amino acids: CASSLGGLAGLETQYF.